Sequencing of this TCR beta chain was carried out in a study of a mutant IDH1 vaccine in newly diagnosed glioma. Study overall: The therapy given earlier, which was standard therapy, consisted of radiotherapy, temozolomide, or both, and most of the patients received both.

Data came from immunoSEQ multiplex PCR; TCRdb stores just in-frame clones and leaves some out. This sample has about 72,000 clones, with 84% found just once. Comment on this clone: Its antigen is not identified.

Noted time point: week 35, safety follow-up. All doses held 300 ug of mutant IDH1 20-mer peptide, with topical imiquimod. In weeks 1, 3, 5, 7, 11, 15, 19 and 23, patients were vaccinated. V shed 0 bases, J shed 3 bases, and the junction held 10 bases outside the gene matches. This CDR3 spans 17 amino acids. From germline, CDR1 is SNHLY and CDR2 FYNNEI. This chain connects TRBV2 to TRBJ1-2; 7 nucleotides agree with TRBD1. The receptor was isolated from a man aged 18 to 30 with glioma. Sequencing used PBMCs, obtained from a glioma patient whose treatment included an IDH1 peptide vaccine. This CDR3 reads CASSEANRGRGDYGYTF. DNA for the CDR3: TGTGCCAGCAGTGAAGCAAATCGGGGCAGGGGGGACTATGGCTACACCTTC. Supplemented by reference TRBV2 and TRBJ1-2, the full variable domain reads EPEVTQTPSHQVTQMGQEVILRCVPISNHLYFYWYRQILGQKVEFLVSFYNNEISEKSEIFDDQFSVERPDGSNFTLKIRSTKLEDSAMYFCASSEANRGRGDYGYTFGSGTRLTVV.